The subject of this entry is one T cell receptor beta chain. What it recognizes is unknown. Measured with immunoSEQ multiplex PCR; TCRdb has only the in-frame clones, and not every one. Among approximately 67,000 clones listed, around 80% were seen once. The data originate from a study of neoadjuvant anti-PD-1 for oral cavity cancer. Study-level information: Patients mostly received three to four biweekly nivolumab doses at 3 mg/kg before surgery. Non-progressing patients received a fourth nivolumab dose near day 43, then surgery on days 50-56. Study-wide points: Non-responders to neoadjuvant nivolumab had significantly more clonal PBMC T cells than responders.

Trimming removed 0 bases from V and 8 bases from J, with 17 bases in between. Germline V CDR1 and CDR2: SGDLS, YYNGEE. The CDR3 contains 15 residues. The chain combines TRBV9 with TRBJ1-2; D is unclear. The receptor was derived from a person aged 40-85 years with oral cavity squamous cell carcinoma. The sample was PBMCs, taken before nivolumab (anti-PD-1) treatment. CDR3 nucleotide sequence: TGTGCCAGCAGCGTAGAAGTCGGCGGCGCCCGGGGCTACACCTTC. The encoded protein is CASSVEVGGARGYTF. Variable domain in full (rest from reference TRBV9 and TRBJ1-2): DSGVTQTPKHLITATGQRVTLRCSPRSGDLSVYWYQQSLDQGLQFLIQYYNGEERAKGNILERFSAQQFPDLHSELNLSSLELGDSALYFCASSVEVGGARGYTFGSGTRLTVV.